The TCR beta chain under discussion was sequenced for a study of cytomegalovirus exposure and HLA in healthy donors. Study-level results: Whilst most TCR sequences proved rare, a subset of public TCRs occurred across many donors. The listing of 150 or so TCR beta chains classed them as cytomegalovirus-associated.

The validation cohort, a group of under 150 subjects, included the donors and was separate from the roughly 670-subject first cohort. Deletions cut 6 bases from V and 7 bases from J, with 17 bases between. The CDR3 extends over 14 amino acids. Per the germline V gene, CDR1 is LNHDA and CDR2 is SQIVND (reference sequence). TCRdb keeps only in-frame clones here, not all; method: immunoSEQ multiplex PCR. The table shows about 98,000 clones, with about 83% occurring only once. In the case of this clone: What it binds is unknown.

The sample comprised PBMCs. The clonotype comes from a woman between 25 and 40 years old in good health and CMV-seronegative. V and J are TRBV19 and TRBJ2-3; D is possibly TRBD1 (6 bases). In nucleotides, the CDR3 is TGTGCCAGTAGACCAGGGGCCGTTCCAAATACGCAGTATTTT. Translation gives CASRPGAVPNTQYF.